These 21 T cell receptor beta chains share one sample of origin, sequenced in a study of radiotherapy plus CTLA-4 blockade in lung cancer. TCRdb keeps only in-frame clones here, not all; method: immunoSEQ multiplex PCR. The sample shows roughly 45,000 clones, about 70% of them seen only once. The source material was peripheral blood, sampled from a patient treated with radiotherapy plus ipilimumab. All receptors come from a human donor with non-small cell lung cancer who had a partial response to radiotherapy plus ipilimumab.

The V and J genes are TRBV18 and TRBJ2-5; 14 nucleotides agree with TRBD2. With the DNA end fitting TRBJ2-7 better, the J assignment may be wrong. Germline-derived CDR1 and CDR2 are KGHSH and LQKENI. This CDR3 region has 14 residues. The CDR3 reads CASSGTSGSGEQYF. DNA of the CDR3: TGTGCCAGCTCTGGGACTAGCGGGAGCGGCGAGCAGTACTTC.

The chain joins TRBV30 to TRBJ1-5; D not certain. Trimming removed 0 bases from V and 0 bases from J, with 6 bases in between. The germline V gene encodes CDR1 GTSNPN and CDR2 SVGIG (reference sequence). The CDR3 length is 14 residues. Here the CDR3 DNA reads TGTGCCTGGAGTGTATTCGGTAGCAATCAGCCCCAGCATTTT. Its translation: CAWSVFGSNQPQHF.

This clone was seen ten or more times. V usage is TRBV9 and J usage is TRBJ1-2; D call uncertain. This CDR3 has 12 residues. V was pared by 3 bases and J by 1 base, with 4 bases between. Germline CDR1 reads SGDLS; CDR2 reads YYNGEE. In DNA form, the CDR3 reads TGTGCCAGCAGCGCAAATAACTATGGCTACACCTTC. Translated, it gives CASSANNYGYTF.

The CDR3 region has the DNA TGCGCCAGCAGCTGGGGGGACAGGGGCATCAGCTCCGGGGAGCTGTTTTTT. Translated: CASSWGDRGISSGELFF. This chain joins TRBV5-1 and TRBJ2-2; 10 bases map to TRBD1. This CDR3 comprises 17 residues. With V trimmed by 3 bases and J by 6 bases, 11 bases remained unmatched. Germline-derived CDR1 and CDR2 are SGHRS and YFSETQ.

V gene TRBV27 combines with J gene TRBJ2-7; unclear D gene. V was clipped by 2 bases and J by 2 bases, with 10 bases between them. The CDR3 sequence is 14 residues long. Germline CDR1 and CDR2: MNHEY and SMNVEV (reference sequence). The CDR3 region has the DNA TGTGCCAGCAGTTTAGTTGCGGTCCCCTACGAGCAGTACTTC. Residues: CASSLVAVPYEQYF.

V gene TRBV7-2 combines with J gene TRBJ2-5; perhaps TRBD1 as D (6 bases). V was cut by 2 bases and J by 1 base, with 11 bases left in between. The CDR3 contains 15 residues. Looked up from germline, CDR1 is SGHTA and CDR2 is FQGNSA. This chain's CDR3 is CASSLYSRGQETQYF. The CDR3 bases are TGTGCCAGCAGCTTATATTCCAGGGGCCAAGAGACCCAGTACTTC.

V and J are TRBV11-3 and TRBJ2-1, with 11 positions matching TRBD2. Trimming removed 4 bases from V and 5 bases from J; junction bases left unmatched: 7. Germline lookup yields CDR1 SGHNT and CDR2 YENEEA. The CDR3 is made up of 16 amino acids. Here the CDR3 reads CASSWTGTSGNNEQFF. The CDR3 DNA follows: TGTGCCAGCAGCTGGACCGGGACTAGCGGTAACAATGAGCAGTTCTTC.

The gene calls are TRBV5-1 and TRBJ2-7; D may be TRBD2 (6 bases). Per germline, CDR1 SGHRS and CDR2 YFSETQ. V was pared by 4 bases and J by 0 bases, with 11 bases between. There are 14 residues in the CDR3. This chain's CDR3 is CASSTGGSSYEQYF. CDR3 in DNA: TGCGCCAGCAGCACTGGAGGGAGCTCCTACGAGCAGTACTTC.

The rearrangement uses TRBV2 and TRBJ2-5, with D possibly TRBD1 on 6 matching bases. Germline V gene sequence: CDR1 SNHLY, CDR2 FYNNEI. The CDR3 runs to 15 residues. Trimming pared 9 bases from V and 1 base from J, leaving 18 bases between. CDR3 DNA sequence: TGTGCCAGTCTCTCCGGGACACCTTCCCAAGAGACCCAGTACTTC. Its translation is CASLSGTPSQETQYF.

This clone was detected once. J is TRBJ2-2 and V is TRBV11-2, with 10 positions matching TRBD2. Germline trimming cut 8 bases from V and 4 bases from J; bases unmatched to any gene: 13. Germline CDR1 reads SGHAT; CDR2 reads FQNNGV. The CDR3 loop spans 17 amino acids. The CDR3 protein is CASPASGGVKGTGELFF. The DNA of the CDR3 is TGTGCCAGCCCCGCTAGCGGGGGAGTAAAGGGCACCGGGGAGCTGTTTTTT.

The V and J genes are TRBV4-3 and TRBJ1-6; TRBD1 agrees at 7 bases. The CDR3 is made up of 15 amino acids. The trim removed 1 base at V and 5 bases at J, leaving 2 bases unmatched. The germline V gene encodes CDR1 LGHNA and CDR2 YSLEER. CDR3 sequence reads: CASSQATGNNSPLHF. In nucleotides, the CDR3 is TGCGCCAGCAGCCAAGCGACAGGGAATAATTCACCCCTCCACTTT.

This clone was observed a few times. The V gene is TRBV10-3, the J gene TRBJ2-3; TRBD2 matches 12 bases. V lost 6 bases and J lost 6; bases outside the gene matches: 4. Looked up from germline, CDR1 is ENHRY and CDR2 is SYGVKD. This CDR3 comprises 14 residues. CDR3 protein: CAIRPSGGEDTQYF. CDR3 nucleotide sequence: TGTGCCATCAGACCTAGCGGGGGGGAGGATACGCAGTATTTT.

This chain links TRBV6-1 with TRBJ2-3; 12 nucleotides agree with TRBD2. The CDR3 runs 15 residues. Germline values: CDR1 MNHNS, CDR2 SASEGT. The CDR3 region is CAASGGARWSDTQYF. The CDR3 DNA sequence: TGTGCTGCTAGCGGGGGGGCCAGGTGGTCAGATACGCAGTATTTT.

The V call is TRBV7-8, the J call TRBJ1-2; D is possibly TRBD1 (5 bases). The CDR3 sequence is 13 residues long. The ends were cut back, 5 bases at V and 7 bases at J, with 14 bases in the middle. Germline V gives CDR1 SGHVS, CDR2 FQNEAQ. CDR3 coding DNA: TGTGCCAGCAGCCTTTTTGGGGCGTTTGGCTACACCTTC. Protein: CASSLFGAFGYTF.

The genes are TRBV5-1 and TRBJ1-4; 9 positions agree with TRBD1. Unmatched junction bases numbered 9, after V lost 4 bases and J lost 8 bases. Germline values: CDR1 SGHRS, CDR2 YFSETQ. CDR3 length: 15 amino acids. The CDR3 region is CASSPMGQGVEKLFF. DNA of the CDR3: TGCGCCAGCAGCCCCATGGGACAGGGAGTAGAAAAACTGTTTTTT.

The chain couples TRBV7-3 to TRBJ2-2; D unclear. This CDR3 comprises 13 residues. Trimming pared 2 bases from V and 4 bases from J, leaving 5 bases between. Germline lookup yields CDR1 SGHTA and CDR2 FQGTGA. Here the CDR3 DNA reads TGTGCCAGCAGCTTAGAGATCACCGGGGAGCTGTTTTTT. This sequence encodes CASSLEITGELFF.

In its sample, this clone was seen a few times. CDR3 sequence: CASSLGLADDSYNEQFF. CDR3 DNA: TGCGCCAGCAGCTTGGGGCTAGCGGACGACTCCTACAATGAGCAGTTCTTC. The rearrangement joins TRBV5-1 to TRBJ2-1; 7 bases fit TRBD2. Germline V gene sequence: CDR1 SGHRS, CDR2 YFSETQ. CDR3 length equals 17 residues. V lost 0 bases to trimming and J lost 0 bases; unmatched junction nucleotides: 6.

The chain employs TRBV5-1 and TRBJ2-5; possibly TRBD2 for D (6 bases). V was trimmed by 0 bases and J by 5 bases, leaving 14 bases between them. Germline V gene sequence: CDR1 SGHRS, CDR2 YFSETQ. The CDR3 has 15 amino acids. This CDR3 is CASSLGSGLSETQYF. The CDR3 DNA is TGCGCCAGCAGCTTGGGGTCGGGACTGTCGGAGACCCAGTACTTC.

The rearrangement joins TRBV5-6 to TRBJ1-1, with no clear D. The V gene lost 6 bases and the J gene lost 5 bases, with 20 bases spanning the gap. Germline V gene lookup returns CDR1 SGHDT and CDR2 YYEEEE. CDR3 size: 15 residues. For the CDR3, the DNA is TGTGCCAGCACGCGAAGAGGGTCTCGAGGGACTGAAGCTTTCTTT. This sequence encodes CASTRRGSRGTEAFF.

This clone came up many times. This rearrangement joins TRBV19 to TRBJ1-2; 9 bases map to TRBD1. CDR1 LNHDA and CDR2 SQIVND come from the germline V gene (reference sequence). V was clipped by 8 bases and J by 4 bases; unmatched bases: 2. This CDR3 region has 12 residues. CDR3 bases: TGTGCCAGTTCGGACAGGGGCTATGGCTACACCTTC. Protein sequence: CASSDRGYGYTF.

V is TRBV2 and J is TRBJ1-1, with 7 bases fitting TRBD1. Germline V gene lookup returns CDR1 SNHLY and CDR2 FYNNEI. CDR3 length: 14 residues. Trimming cost V 7 bases and J 4 bases; bases outside gene matches: 9. The CDR3 reads CASNRGELGTEAFF. CDR3 in DNA: TGTGCCAGCAACAGGGGCGAATTGGGCACTGAAGCTTTCTTT.